Below, 29 T cell receptor beta chains from the same sample are listed, as sequenced in a study of blood T cell repertoires in COVID-19. The repertoire was sequenced with immunoSEQ multiplex PCR; TCRdb's copy has only in-frame clones and lacks some. The table has roughly 120,000 clones, roughly 80% seen once. Sequencing was done on a sample of peripheral blood. These receptors were collected from an older woman with acute or convalescent COVID-19.

This chain links TRBV7-8 with TRBJ1-1; D uncertain. V was pared by 2 bases and J by 5 bases, with 9 bases between. Germline V gene data show CDR1 as SGHVS and CDR2 as FQNEAQ. The CDR3 runs to 13 residues. The CDR3 protein is CASSLFPLTEAFF. For the CDR3, the DNA is TGTGCCAGCAGCTTATTTCCACTTACTGAAGCTTTCTTT.

This clone was recorded many times. The CDR3 loop reads CASSPPSGTSGRLRRNEQFF. CDR3 nucleotides: TGTGCCAGCAGCCCACCTTCCGGGACTAGCGGGAGACTCAGGAGGAATGAGCAGTTCTTC. The chain couples TRBV5-4 to TRBJ2-1, with 14 bases that match TRBD2. CDR1 and CDR2 from the germline V gene are SGHNT and YYREEE (reference sequence). The V segment lost 4 bases and the J segment 7 bases; nucleotides outside the gene matches: 19. There are 20 residues in the CDR3.

V and J are TRBV19 and TRBJ1-1; 10 nucleotides line up with TRBD1. The CDR3 is 15 residues long. Germline CDR1 and CDR2: LNHDA and SQIVND (reference sequence). V lost 6 bases to trimming and J lost 0 bases; unmatched junction nucleotides: 4. The CDR3, as DNA: TGTGCCAGTAGCCTGACAGGGGGCTTGAACACTGAAGCTTTCTTT. This translates into CASSLTGGLNTEAFF.

This chain uses TRBV24-1 with TRBJ2-1; possibly TRBD2 for D (5 bases). V dropped 5 bases and J dropped 7 bases, with 14 bases sitting between them. This CDR3 comprises 14 residues. Looked up from germline, CDR1 is KGHDR and CDR2 is SFDVKD. Written as DNA, the CDR3 is TGTGCCACCAGTGTGACCACCGGGGTTAATGAGCAGTTCTTC. This gives the protein CATSVTTGVNEQFF.

The genes are TRBV2 and TRBJ2-1; D remains unclear. This CDR3 is built from 16 residues. The germline V gene has CDR1 SNHLY and CDR2 FYNNEI. The germline V and J ends were trimmed by 3 bases and 5 bases, with 17 bases remaining between them. The CDR3 nucleotides are TGTGCCAGCAGTGATCCCGCAGTCGTGCCCAACAATGAGCAGTTCTTC. Protein: CASSDPAVVPNNEQFF.

V and J are TRBV7-2 and TRBJ1-3; D might be TRBD1 (5 bases). Trimming stripped 3 bases from V and 3 bases from J, with 9 bases between. From germline, CDR1 is SGHTA and CDR2 FQGNSA. The CDR3 sequence is 14 residues long. CDR3 region: CASSLGTFGNTIYF. The DNA for the CDR3 is TGTGCCAGCAGCTTGGGGACTTTTGGAAACACCATATATTTT.

This clone appeared a few times. This chain connects TRBV12-3 or TRBV12-4 to TRBJ2-1; D possibly corresponds to TRBD2 (5 bases). This CDR3 is 12 amino acids long. Trimming took off 1 base at V and 10 bases at J, with 8 bases between the two ends. CDR3 coding DNA: TGTGCCAGCAGTTTAGGCTGGAGGGAGCAGTTCTTC. Amino acid sequence: CASSLGWREQFF.

This clone was seen only a few times. J is TRBJ2-7 and V is TRBV30; D call uncertain. The CDR3 length is 12 residues. V lost 1 base to trimming and J lost 3 bases, with 7 bases between them. Germline-derived CDR1 and CDR2 are GTSNPN and SVGIG (reference sequence). DNA for the CDR3: TGTGCCTGGAGTGCCGATAGCTACGAGCAGTACTTC. It codes for CAWSADSYEQYF.

The genes are TRBV3-1 (or the pseudogene TRBV3-2) and TRBJ2-3, with D tentatively TRBD2 (5 bases). The CDR3 is 17 residues long. Per the germline V gene, CDR1 is LGHDT and CDR2 is YNNKEL (reference sequence). V lost 7 bases to trimming and J lost 5 bases, with 25 bases between them. The CDR3 coding sequence is TGTGCCAGCACCAAGGGTGGGTCGATAGAAAGCGGAGATACGCAGTATTTT. It encodes CASTKGGSIESGDTQYF.

This sequence joins TRBV7-2 and TRBJ1-4, with D perhaps matching TRBD1 (5 bases). Trimming shortened V by 5 bases and J by 5 bases, and 15 bases separated the two germline ends. The CDR3 length is 15 residues. Germline V gene lookup returns CDR1 SGHTA and CDR2 FQGNSA. The CDR3 sequence is CASSLRGRLNEKLFF. In DNA form, the CDR3 reads TGTGCCAGCAGCCTTCGGGGGAGACTCAATGAAAAACTGTTTTTT.

The CDR3 loop reads CASGSGFGYGYTF. For the CDR3, the DNA is TGCGCCAGCGGGTCGGGTTTTGGATATGGCTACACCTTC. The V call is TRBV5-1, the J call TRBJ1-2; D is uncertain. Germline CDR1 reads SGHRS; CDR2 reads YFSETQ. Trimming cost V 7 bases and J 5 bases, with 15 bases left between them. There are 13 residues in the CDR3.

The rearrangement uses TRBV5-1 and TRBJ2-3; 12 nucleotides agree with TRBD2. Trimming at V came to 3 bases and at J to 0 bases, leaving 14 bases not matched to a gene. Germline CDR1 SGHRS, CDR2 YFSETQ. This CDR3 spans 20 amino acids. Here the CDR3 reads CASSSWWTSGVLTSTDTQYF. Here the CDR3 DNA reads TGCGCCAGCAGCTCTTGGTGGACTAGCGGGGTTTTGACTAGCACAGATACGCAGTATTTT.

This chain uses TRBV28 with TRBJ1-2; no clear D gene. Germline loops: CDR1 MDHEN, CDR2 SYDVKM. This CDR3 has 14 residues. Trimming left V 4 bases short and J 4 bases short, with 13 bases between. CDR3: CASSSQPQSYGYTF. Written as DNA, the CDR3 is TGTGCCAGCAGTTCCCAGCCACAGAGCTATGGCTACACCTTC.

The chain recombines TRBV6-6 with TRBJ2-6; D gene ambiguous. The germline V gene encodes CDR1 MNHNY and CDR2 SVGAGI (reference sequence). V shed 8 bases and J shed 0 bases, with 8 bases lying between them. The CDR3 covers 14 residues. The CDR3 loop is CASARGSGANVLTF. In DNA form, the CDR3 reads TGTGCCAGCGCCCGCGGCTCTGGGGCCAACGTCCTGACTTTC.

The chain recombines TRBV21-1 with TRBJ2-7; the table's D call of TRBD2 was not tested on the DNA. TRBV21-1 is a pseudogene segment. The CDR3 loop spans 15 amino acids. CDR3 DNA sequence: TGTGCCAGCAGCCCACCTCTAGCGGGGGTTGTCGAGCAGTACTTC. It translates to CASSPPLAGVVEQYF.

The chain couples TRBV5-1 to TRBJ2-7, with 7 bases aligning to TRBD2. Per germline, CDR1 SGHRS and CDR2 YFSETQ. V dropped 9 bases and J dropped 5; count of bases not matched to a gene: 14. The CDR3 length is 14 residues. The CDR3 DNA sequence: TGCGCCACCACACGGGGAGGGTCGCCCGACGAGCAGTACTTC. Its protein product is CATTRGGSPDEQYF.

This chain links TRBV18 with TRBJ2-7; 10 bases match TRBD1. This CDR3 comprises 15 residues. CDR1 is KGHSH, CDR2 LQKENI, per germline. The V gene end was trimmed by 6 bases and the J gene end by 0 bases; junction bases not matched to a gene: 5. CDR3 in amino acids: CASSRGTGVSYEQYF. DNA for the CDR3: TGTGCCAGCTCCCGCGGGACAGGGGTCTCCTACGAGCAGTACTTC.

This chain uses TRBV2 with TRBJ1-3; the D is unclear. The CDR3 is 12 amino acids. V lost 4 bases and J lost 4, with 5 bases in between. In germline, CDR1 is SNHLY, CDR2 FYNNEI. In DNA form, the CDR3 reads TGTGCCAGCAGTGTACAGGGAAACACCATATATTTT. It translates to CASSVQGNTIYF. The variable domain in full, with the rest retrieved from reference TRBV2 and TRBJ1-3, is EPEVTQTPSHQVTQMGQEVILRCVPISNHLYFYWYRQILGQKVEFLVSFYNNEISEKSEIFDDQFSVERPDGSNFTLKIRSTKLEDSAMYFCASSVQGNTIYFGEGSWLTVV.

The chain joins TRBV7-8 to TRBJ2-5; TRBD2 aligns across 9 bases. There are 15 residues in the CDR3. Per germline, CDR1 SGHVS and CDR2 FQNEAQ. V shed 7 bases and J 1 base; nucleotides not matched to a gene: 7. The CDR3 nucleotides are TGTGCCAGCAATCAAGCGGGGGGTTCCCAAGAGACCCAGTACTTC. Its translation is CASNQAGGSQETQYF.

The chain uses TRBV28 and TRBJ1-2; unclear D gene. Germline CDR1 reads MDHEN; CDR2 reads SYDVKM. The V end was cut by 3 bases, the J end by 1 base, with 3 bases between. This CDR3 has 12 amino acids. CDR3 in amino acids: CASSFSNYGYTF. DNA of the CDR3: TGTGCCAGCAGTTTCAGTAACTATGGCTACACCTTC.

CDR3: CASSSRGNRETQPQHF. The CDR3 DNA follows: TGTGCCAGCAGTTCTCGAGGAAACCGGGAGACTCAGCCCCAGCATTTT. The V and J genes are TRBV6-5 and TRBJ1-5; D is unresolved. The V and J ends lost 4 bases and 6 bases respectively, with 19 bases between them. Looked up from germline, CDR1 is MNHEY and CDR2 is SVGAGI. CDR3 length: 16 residues.

This clone was counted only a few times. The chain recombines TRBV6-2 or TRBV6-3 with TRBJ2-5, with D possibly matching TRBD1 (6 bases). The CDR3 has 15 amino acids. CDR1 and CDR2 (germline): MNHEY, SVGEGT. Trimming took 6 bases from V and 5 from J, leaving 19 bases between them. The CDR3 sequence is CASSPPSTGPETQYF. In nucleotides, the CDR3 is TGTGCCAGCAGCCCCCCATCGACAGGACCGGAGACCCAGTACTTC.

This chain joins TRBV30 and TRBJ2-1; 7 positions match TRBD1. V lost 6 bases, J lost 4 bases, and 9 bases stayed unmatched. This CDR3 region has 14 residues. Germline CDR1 reads GTSNPN; CDR2 reads SVGIG (reference sequence). The CDR3 loop reads CACNRGGRYNEQFF. The CDR3 DNA follows: TGTGCCTGTAACAGGGGCGGTAGGTACAATGAGCAGTTCTTC.

The J gene is TRBJ1-5, the V gene TRBV19; D is perhaps TRBD1 (5 bases). The CDR3 runs to 15 residues. Per germline, CDR1 LNHDA and CDR2 SQIVND (reference sequence). Trimming pared 6 bases from V and 6 bases from J, leaving 18 bases between. CDR3 in amino acids: CASSNSGGKRQPQHF. For the CDR3, the DNA is TGTGCCAGTAGCAACTCTGGGGGGAAACGTCAGCCCCAGCATTTT.

This chain joins TRBV4-1 and TRBJ1-5; D uncertain. This CDR3 has 17 amino acids. Trimming cost V 0 bases and J 1 base, with 13 bases left between them. Per germline, CDR1 MGHRA and CDR2 YSYEKL. The CDR3 DNA is TGCGCCAGCAGCCAAGAAGAAAGCTCACGGAGCAATCAGCCCCAGCATTTT. It yields the protein CASSQEESSRSNQPQHF.

The chain carries TRBV27 and TRBJ2-1, with 9 bases lining up with TRBD2. Losses at the gene ends were 3 bases for V and 7 bases for J; bases not matched to a gene: 10. Per the germline V gene, CDR1 is MNHEY and CDR2 is SMNVEV (reference sequence). The CDR3 covers 16 residues. CDR3 amino acids: CASSFGGRALGNEQFF. The CDR3 DNA reads as TGTGCCAGCAGTTTCGGCGGGAGGGCCCTCGGGAATGAGCAGTTCTTC.

The chain recombines TRBV5-1 with TRBJ2-3; 12 bases are a match to TRBD2. Trimming at V came to 5 bases and at J to 4 bases, leaving 8 bases not matched to a gene. This CDR3 has 16 amino acids. Per germline, CDR1 SGHRS and CDR2 YFSETQ. The CDR3 region is CASRLAGGRGADTQYF. In nucleotides, the CDR3 is TGCGCCAGCAGACTAGCGGGGGGACGAGGGGCAGATACGCAGTATTTT. The whole variable domain, remainder taken from reference TRBV5-1 and TRBJ2-3, is KAGVTQTPRYLIKTRGQQVTLSCSPISGHRSVSWYQQTPGQGLQFLFEYFSETQRNKGNFPGRFSGRQFSNSRSEMNVSTLELGDSALYLCASRLAGGRGADTQYFGPGTRLTVL.

The chain is built from TRBV3-1 (or the pseudogene TRBV3-2) and TRBJ1-2; D not resolved. The V gene lost 4 bases and the J gene lost 1 base, with 7 bases spanning the gap. Germline CDR1 LGHDT, CDR2 YNNKEL (reference sequence). This CDR3 is built from 13 residues. The CDR3 protein is CASSREINYGYTF. CDR3 nucleotide sequence: TGTGCCAGCAGCCGCGAGATTAACTATGGCTACACCTTC.

J is TRBJ1-1 and V is TRBV28; no clear D gene. The CDR3 contains 13 residues. V was cut by 7 bases and J by 1 base, with 10 bases left in between. Germline CDR1 MDHEN, CDR2 SYDVKM. The CDR3 here is CASTLGGNTEAFF. The CDR3 nucleotides are TGTGCCAGCACTCTGGGAGGGAACACTGAAGCTTTCTTT.